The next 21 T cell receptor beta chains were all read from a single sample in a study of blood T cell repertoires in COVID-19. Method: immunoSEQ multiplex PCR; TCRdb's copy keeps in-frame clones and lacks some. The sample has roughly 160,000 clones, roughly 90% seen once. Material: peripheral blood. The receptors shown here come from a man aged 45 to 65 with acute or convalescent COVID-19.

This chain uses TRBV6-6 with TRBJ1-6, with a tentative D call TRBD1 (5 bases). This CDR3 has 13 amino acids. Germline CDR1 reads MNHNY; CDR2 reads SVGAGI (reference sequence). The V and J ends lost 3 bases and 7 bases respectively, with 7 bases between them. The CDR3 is CASSYDSNSPLHF. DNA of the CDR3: TGTGCCAGCAGTTATGACAGCAATTCACCCCTCCACTTT.

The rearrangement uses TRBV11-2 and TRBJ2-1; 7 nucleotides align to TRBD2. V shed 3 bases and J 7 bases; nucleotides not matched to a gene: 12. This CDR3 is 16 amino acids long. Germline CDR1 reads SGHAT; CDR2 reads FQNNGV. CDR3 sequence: CASSFEILGLKNEQFF. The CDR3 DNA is TGTGCCAGCAGCTTTGAAATCCTGGGACTAAAAAATGAGCAGTTCTTC. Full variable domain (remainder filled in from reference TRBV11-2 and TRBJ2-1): EAGVAQSPRYKIIEKRQSVAFWCNPISGHATLYWYQQILGQGPKLLIQFQNNGVVDDSQLPKDRFSAERLKGVDSTLKIQPAKLEDSAVYLCASSFEILGLKNEQFFGPGTRLTVL.

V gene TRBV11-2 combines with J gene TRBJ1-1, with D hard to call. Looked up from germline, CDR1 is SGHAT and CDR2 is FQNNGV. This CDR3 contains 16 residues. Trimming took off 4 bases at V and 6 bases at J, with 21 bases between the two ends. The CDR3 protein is CASSSNLIPGSAEAFF. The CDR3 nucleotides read TGTGCCAGCAGCTCGAACCTTATACCGGGGAGTGCTGAAGCTTTCTTT.

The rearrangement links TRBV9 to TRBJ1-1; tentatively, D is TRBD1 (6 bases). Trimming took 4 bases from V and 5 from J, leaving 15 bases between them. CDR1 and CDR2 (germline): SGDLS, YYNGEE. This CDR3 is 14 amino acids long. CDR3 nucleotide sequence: TGTGCCAGCAGCTCAGAGGGGGGGCAAACTGAAGCTTTCTTT. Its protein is CASSSEGGQTEAFF.

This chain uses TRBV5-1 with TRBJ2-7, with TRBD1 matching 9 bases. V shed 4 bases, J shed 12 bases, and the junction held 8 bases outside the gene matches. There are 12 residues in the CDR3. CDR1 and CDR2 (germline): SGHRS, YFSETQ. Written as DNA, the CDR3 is TGCGCCAGCAGCACAGGGACAGGGTCTCTGTACGTC. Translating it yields CASSTGTGSLYV.

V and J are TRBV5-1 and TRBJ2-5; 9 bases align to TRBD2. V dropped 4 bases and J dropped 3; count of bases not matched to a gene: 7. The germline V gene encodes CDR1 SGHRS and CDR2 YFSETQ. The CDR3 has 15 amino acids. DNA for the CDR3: TGCGCCAGCAGCGAGAGCGGGAGGCCTGAAGAGACCCAGTACTTC. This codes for CASSESGRPEETQYF.

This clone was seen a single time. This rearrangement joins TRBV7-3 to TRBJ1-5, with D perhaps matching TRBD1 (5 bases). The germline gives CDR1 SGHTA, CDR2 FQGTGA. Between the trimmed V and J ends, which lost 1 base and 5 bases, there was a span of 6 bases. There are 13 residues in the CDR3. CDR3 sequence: CASSLRQYQPQHF. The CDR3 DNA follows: TGTGCCAGCAGCTTAAGACAGTATCAGCCCCAGCATTTT.

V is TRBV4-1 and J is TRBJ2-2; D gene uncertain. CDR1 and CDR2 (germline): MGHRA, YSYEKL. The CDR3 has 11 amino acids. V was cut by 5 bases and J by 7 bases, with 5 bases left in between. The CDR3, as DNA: TGCGCCAGCAGCTCAATCGGGGAGCTGTTTTTT. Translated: CASSSIGELFF.

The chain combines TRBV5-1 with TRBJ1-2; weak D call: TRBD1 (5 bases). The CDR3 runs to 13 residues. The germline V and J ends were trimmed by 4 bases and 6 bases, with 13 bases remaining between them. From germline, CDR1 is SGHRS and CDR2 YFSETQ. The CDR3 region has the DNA TGCGCCAGCAGCGGATCCGGGGGGGATGGCTACACCTTC. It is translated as CASSGSGGDGYTF.

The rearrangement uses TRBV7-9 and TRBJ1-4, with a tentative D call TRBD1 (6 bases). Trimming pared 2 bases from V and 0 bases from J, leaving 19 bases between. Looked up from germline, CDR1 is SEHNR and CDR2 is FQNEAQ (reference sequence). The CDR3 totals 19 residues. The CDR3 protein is CASSLITGQLFSTNEKLFF. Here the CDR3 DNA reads TGTGCCAGCAGCTTAATCACCGGACAGCTCTTTTCAACTAATGAAAAACTGTTTTTT.

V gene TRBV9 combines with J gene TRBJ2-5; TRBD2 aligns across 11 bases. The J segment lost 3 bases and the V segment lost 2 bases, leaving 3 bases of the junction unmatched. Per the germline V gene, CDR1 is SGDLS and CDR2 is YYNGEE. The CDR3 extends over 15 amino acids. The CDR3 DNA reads TGTGCCAGCAGCGTTGCGGGACTAGCGGAAGAGACCCAGTACTTC. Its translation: CASSVAGLAEETQYF.

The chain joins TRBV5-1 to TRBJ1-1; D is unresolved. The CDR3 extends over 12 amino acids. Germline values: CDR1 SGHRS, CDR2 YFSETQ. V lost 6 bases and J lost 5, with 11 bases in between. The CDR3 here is CASTGFGTEAFF. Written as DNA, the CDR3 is TGCGCCAGCACGGGTTTCGGGACTGAAGCTTTCTTT.

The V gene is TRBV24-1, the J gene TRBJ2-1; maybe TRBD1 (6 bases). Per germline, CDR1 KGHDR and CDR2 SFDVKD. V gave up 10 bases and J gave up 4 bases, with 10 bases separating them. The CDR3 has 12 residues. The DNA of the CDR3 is TGTGCCACAACGACAGGTTACAATGAGCAGTTCTTC. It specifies CATTTGYNEQFF.

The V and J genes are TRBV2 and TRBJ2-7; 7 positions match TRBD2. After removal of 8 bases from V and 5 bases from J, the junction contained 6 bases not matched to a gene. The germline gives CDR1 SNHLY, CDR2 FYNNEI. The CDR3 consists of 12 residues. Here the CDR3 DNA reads TGTGCCAGCCCCGCCGGGAGGAACGAGCAGTACGTC. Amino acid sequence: CASPAGRNEQYV.

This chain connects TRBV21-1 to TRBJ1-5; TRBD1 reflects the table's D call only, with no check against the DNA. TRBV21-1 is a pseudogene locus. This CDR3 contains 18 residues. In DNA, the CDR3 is TGTGCCAGCAGCAAAAAAGGGGGCCATTGCTATAGCAATCAGCCCCAGCATTTT. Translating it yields CASSKKGGHCYSNQPQHF.

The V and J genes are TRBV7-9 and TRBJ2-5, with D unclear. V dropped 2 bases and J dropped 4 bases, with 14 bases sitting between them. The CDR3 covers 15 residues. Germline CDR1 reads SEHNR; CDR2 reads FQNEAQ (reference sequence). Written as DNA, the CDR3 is TGTGCCAGCAGCTTATATGGCAGCGTTGGAGAGACCCAGTACTTC. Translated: CASSLYGSVGETQYF.

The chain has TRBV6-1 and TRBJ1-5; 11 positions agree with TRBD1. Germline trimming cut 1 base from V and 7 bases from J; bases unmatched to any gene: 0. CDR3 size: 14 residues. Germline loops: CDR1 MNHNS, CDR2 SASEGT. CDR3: CASSEGTGGQPQHF. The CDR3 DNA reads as TGTGCCAGCAGTGAAGGGACAGGGGGCCAGCCCCAGCATTTT.

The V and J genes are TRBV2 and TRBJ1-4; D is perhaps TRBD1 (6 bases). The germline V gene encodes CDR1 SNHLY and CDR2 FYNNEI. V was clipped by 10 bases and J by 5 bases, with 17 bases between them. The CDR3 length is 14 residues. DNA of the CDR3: TGTGCCATTTCCCCGGGACACGGGAATGAAAAACTGTTTTTT. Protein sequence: CAISPGHGNEKLFF.

In DNA form, the CDR3 reads TGTGCCAGCAGTCCTACCGGGACAGACACTGAAGCTTTCTTT. Amino acids: CASSPTGTDTEAFF. This rearrangement joins TRBV9 to TRBJ1-1, with 7 nucleotides matching TRBD1. This CDR3 spans 14 amino acids. Germline V gives CDR1 SGDLS, CDR2 YYNGEE. Unmatched junction bases numbered 7, after V lost 5 bases and J lost 3 bases.

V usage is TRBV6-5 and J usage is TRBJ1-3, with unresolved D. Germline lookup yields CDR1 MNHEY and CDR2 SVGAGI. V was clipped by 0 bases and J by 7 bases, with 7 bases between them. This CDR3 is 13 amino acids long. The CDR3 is CASSYSGSNTIYF. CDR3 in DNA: TGTGCCAGCAGTTACTCGGGCAGCAACACCATATATTTT.

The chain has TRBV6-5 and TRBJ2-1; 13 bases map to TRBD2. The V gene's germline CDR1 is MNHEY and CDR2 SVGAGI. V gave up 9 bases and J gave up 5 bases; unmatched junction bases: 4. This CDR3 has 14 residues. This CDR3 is CASTSGGENNEQFF. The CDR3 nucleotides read TGTGCCAGTACTAGCGGGGGGGAGAACAATGAGCAGTTCTTC.